The entry below describes one TCR beta chain. The ends lost 6 bases at V and 3 bases at J; junction bases unmatched: 8. This CDR3 spans 15 amino acids. CDR1 and CDR2 (germline): SGHRS, YFSETQ. This entry belongs to a study of cytotoxic CD8 clonotypes in ibrutinib-treated CLL. Study-wide context: Response samples followed a median around 11 months of treatment, range 6 to 36. Average yields of approximately 260,000 productive templates and approximately 100,000 productive rearrangements characterized the samples.

Sequencing was performed with immunoSEQ multiplex PCR; in TCRdb, only in-frame clones are kept and a portion is missing. The sample lists about 16,000 clones, roughly 65% occurring once. This specimen was PBMCs, taken before ibrutinib treatment. This sequence was found in a human donor with chronic lymphocytic leukemia. The rearrangement links TRBV5-1 to TRBJ2-3; 9 nucleotides align to TRBD2. In DNA form, the CDR3 reads TGCGCCAGCAAATATATGGCGGGGGGGACAGATACGCAGTATTTT. As protein: CASKYMAGGTDTQYF.